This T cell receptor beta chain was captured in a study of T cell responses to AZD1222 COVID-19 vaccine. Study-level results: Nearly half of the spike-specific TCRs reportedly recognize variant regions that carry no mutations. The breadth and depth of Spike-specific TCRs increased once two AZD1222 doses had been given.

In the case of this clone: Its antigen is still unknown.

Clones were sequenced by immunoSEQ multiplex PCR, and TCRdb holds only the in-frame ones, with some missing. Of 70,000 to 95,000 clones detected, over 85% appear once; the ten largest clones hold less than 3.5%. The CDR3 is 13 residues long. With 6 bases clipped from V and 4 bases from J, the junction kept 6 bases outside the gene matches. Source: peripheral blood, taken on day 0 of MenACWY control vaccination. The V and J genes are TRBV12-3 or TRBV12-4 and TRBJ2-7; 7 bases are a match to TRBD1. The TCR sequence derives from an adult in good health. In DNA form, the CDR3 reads TGTGCCAGCAGCCGGACAGGAACGTACGAGCAGTACTTC. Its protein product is CASSRTGTYEQYF.